This T cell receptor beta chain derives from a study of T cells after yellow fever vaccination. Whole-study findings and limits: Abundant contaminating clonotypes from the bulk population could appear in FACS-sorted repertoires.

Using its own MiXCR run on the 5' RACE reads, TCRdb lists one record per CDR3 protein. The data contain 250,000 to 350,000 distinct CDR3 sequences, 7.5% to 9% of them singletons. As concerns this clonotype: The antigen remains undetermined.

In germline, CDR1 is MDHEN, CDR2 SYDVKM. Trimming removed 2 bases at V and 4 bases at J, with 9 bases between. CDR3 length: 13 residues. The sequence derives from a man younger than 30 who received the YFV17D yellow fever vaccine. This sample comprised CD4+ T cells sorted from PBMCs, obtained 5 days after the yellow fever booster vaccination. The gene calls are TRBV28 and TRBJ2-7, with D tentatively TRBD1 (5 bases). CDR3 protein: CASSLRQTYEQYV. In DNA, the CDR3 is TGTGCCAGCAGTTTACGACAGACTTACGAGCAGTACGTC.